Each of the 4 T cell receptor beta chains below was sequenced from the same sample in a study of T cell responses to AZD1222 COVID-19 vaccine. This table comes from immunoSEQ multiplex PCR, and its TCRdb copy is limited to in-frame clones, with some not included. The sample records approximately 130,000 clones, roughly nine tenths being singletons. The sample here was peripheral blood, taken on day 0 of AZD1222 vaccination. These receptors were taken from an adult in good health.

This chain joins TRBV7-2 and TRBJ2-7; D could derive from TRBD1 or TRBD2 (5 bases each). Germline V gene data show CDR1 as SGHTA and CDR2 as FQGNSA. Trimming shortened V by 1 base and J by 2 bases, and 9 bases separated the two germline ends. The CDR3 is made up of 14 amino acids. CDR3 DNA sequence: TGTGCCAGCAGCTTAGGGGACGGGGCCTACGAGCAGTACTTC. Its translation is CASSLGDGAYEQYF.

CDR3 in DNA: TGTGCCAGCTCAAGACAGGGGGGCAATCAGCCCCAGCATTTT. It specifies CASSRQGGNQPQHF. This chain joins TRBV18 and TRBJ1-5, with 9 nucleotides matching TRBD1. The CDR3 covers 14 residues. Germline CDR1 and CDR2: KGHSH and LQKENI. J was trimmed by 2 bases and V by 5 bases; bases with no gene match: 1. The complete variable domain, with remaining parts taken from reference TRBV18 and TRBJ1-5, reads NAGVMQNPRHLVRRRGQEARLRCSPMKGHSHVYWYRQLPEEGLKFMVYLQKENIIDESGMPKERFSAEFPKEGPSILRIQQVVRGDSAAYFCASSRQGGNQPQHFGDGTRLSIL.

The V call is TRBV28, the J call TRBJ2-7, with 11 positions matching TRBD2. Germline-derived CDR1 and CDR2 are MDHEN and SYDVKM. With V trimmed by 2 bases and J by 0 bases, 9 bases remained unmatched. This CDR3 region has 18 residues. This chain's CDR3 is CASSLMGLAGGRSYEQYF. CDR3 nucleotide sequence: TGTGCCAGCAGTTTAATGGGGTTAGCGGGAGGGCGCTCCTACGAGCAGTACTTC. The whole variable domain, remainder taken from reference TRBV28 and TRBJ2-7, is DVKVTQSSRYLVKRTGEKVFLECVQDMDHENMFWYRQDPGLGLRLIYFSYDVKMKEKGDIPEGYSVSREKKERFSLILESASTNQTSMYLCASSLMGLAGGRSYEQYFGPGTRLTVT.

CDR3 residues: CASSQEGGSNEKLFF. The DNA of the CDR3 is TGCGCCAGCAGCCAAGAGGGGGGGTCTAATGAAAAACTGTTTTTT. This sequence joins TRBV4-3 and TRBJ1-4, with D perhaps TRBD1 (5 bases). V was trimmed by 0 bases and J by 3 bases, leaving 8 bases between them. This CDR3 has 15 residues. Germline V CDR1 and CDR2: LGHNA, YSLEER.